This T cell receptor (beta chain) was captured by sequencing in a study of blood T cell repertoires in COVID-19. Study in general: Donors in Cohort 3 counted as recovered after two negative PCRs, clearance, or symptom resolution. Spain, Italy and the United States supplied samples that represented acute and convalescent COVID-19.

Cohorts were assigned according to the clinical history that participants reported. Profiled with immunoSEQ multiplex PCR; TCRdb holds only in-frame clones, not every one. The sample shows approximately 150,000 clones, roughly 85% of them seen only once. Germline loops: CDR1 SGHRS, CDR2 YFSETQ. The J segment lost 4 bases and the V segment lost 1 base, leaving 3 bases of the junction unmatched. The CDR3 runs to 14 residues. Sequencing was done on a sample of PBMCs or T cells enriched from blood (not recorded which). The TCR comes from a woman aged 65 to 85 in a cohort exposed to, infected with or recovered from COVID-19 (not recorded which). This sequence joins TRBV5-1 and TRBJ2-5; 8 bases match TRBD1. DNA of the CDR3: TGCGCCAGCAGCTTGTATGGGACAGGAGAGACCCAGTACTTC. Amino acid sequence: CASSLYGTGETQYF.